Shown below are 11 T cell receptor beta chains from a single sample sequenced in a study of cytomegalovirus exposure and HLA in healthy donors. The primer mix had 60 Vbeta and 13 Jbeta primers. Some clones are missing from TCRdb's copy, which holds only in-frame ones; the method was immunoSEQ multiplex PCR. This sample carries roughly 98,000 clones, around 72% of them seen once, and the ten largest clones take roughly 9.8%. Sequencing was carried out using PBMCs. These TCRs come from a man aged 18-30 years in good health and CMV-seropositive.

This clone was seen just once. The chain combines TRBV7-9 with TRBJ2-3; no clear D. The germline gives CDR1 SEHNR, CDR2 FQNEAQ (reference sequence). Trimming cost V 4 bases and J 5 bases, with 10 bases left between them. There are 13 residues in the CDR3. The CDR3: CASSSGWRDTQYF. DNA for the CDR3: TGTGCCAGCAGCTCCGGTTGGAGAGATACGCAGTATTTT.

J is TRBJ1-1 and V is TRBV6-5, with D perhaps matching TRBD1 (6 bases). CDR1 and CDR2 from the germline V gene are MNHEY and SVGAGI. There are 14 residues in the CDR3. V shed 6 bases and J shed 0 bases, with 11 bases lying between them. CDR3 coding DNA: TGTGCCAGCAGGTCCAGGGGTTTGAACACTGAAGCTTTCTTT. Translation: CASRSRGLNTEAFF.

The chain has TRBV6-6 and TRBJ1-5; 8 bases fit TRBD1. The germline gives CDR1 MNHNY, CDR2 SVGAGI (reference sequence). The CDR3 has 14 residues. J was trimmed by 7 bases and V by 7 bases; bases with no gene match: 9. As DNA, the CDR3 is TGTGCCAGCAACCCGGCGACAGGGGTCCAGCCCCAGCATTTT. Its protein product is CASNPATGVQPQHF.

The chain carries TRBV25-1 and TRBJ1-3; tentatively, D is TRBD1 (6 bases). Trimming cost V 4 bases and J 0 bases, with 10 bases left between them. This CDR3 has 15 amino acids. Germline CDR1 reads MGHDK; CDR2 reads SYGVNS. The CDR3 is CASSGGTLSGNTIYF. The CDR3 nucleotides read TGTGCCAGCAGTGGGGGGACACTCTCTGGAAACACCATATATTTT.

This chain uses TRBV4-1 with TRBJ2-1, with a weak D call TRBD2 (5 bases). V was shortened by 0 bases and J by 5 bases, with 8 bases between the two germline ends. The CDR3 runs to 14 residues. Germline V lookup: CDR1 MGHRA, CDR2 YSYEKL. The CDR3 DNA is TGCGCCAGCAGCCAAGAAGCGGCAGACAATGAGCAGTTCTTC. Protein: CASSQEAADNEQFF.

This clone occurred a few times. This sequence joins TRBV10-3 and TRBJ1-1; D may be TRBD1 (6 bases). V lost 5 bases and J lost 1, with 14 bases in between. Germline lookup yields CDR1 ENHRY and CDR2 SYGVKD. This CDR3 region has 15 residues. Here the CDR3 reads CAISRAPDRNTEAFF. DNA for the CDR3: TGTGCCATCAGTCGCGCCCCGGACAGGAACACTGAAGCTTTCTTT.

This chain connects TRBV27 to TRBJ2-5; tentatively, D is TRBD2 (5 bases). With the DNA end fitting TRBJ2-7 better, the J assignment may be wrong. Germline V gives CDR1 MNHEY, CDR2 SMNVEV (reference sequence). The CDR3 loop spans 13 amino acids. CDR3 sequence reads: CASSFKEDYEQYF. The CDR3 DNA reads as TGTGCCAGCAGTTTTAAGGAGGACTACGAGCAGTACTTC.

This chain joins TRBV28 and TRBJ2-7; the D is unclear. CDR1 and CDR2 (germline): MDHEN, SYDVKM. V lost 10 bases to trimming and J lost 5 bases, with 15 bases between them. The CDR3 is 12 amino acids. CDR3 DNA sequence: TGTGCCACGTCATCTCAGGTGAACGAGCAGTACTTC. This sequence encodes CATSSQVNEQYF.

CDR3 protein: CASSPDSWSPLHF. DNA of the CDR3: TGCGCCAGCAGCCCGGACAGCTGGTCACCCCTCCACTTT. This chain links TRBV4-1 with TRBJ1-6; weak D call: TRBD1 (6 bases). The CDR3 runs 13 residues. Trimming took off 4 bases at V and 10 bases at J, with 11 bases between the two ends. Germline lookup yields CDR1 MGHRA and CDR2 YSYEKL.

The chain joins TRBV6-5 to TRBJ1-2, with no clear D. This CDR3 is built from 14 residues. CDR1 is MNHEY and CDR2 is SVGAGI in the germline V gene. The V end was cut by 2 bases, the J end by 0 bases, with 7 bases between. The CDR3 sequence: CASSYGLPNYGYTF. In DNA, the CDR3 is TGTGCCAGCAGTTACGGGCTTCCTAACTATGGCTACACCTTC.

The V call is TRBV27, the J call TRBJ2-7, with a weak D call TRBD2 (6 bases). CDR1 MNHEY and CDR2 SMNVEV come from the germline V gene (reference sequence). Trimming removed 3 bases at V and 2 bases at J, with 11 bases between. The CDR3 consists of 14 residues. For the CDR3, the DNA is TGTGCCAGCAGTTTGAGCGGGCCAGCCTACGAGCAGTACTTC. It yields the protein CASSLSGPAYEQYF.